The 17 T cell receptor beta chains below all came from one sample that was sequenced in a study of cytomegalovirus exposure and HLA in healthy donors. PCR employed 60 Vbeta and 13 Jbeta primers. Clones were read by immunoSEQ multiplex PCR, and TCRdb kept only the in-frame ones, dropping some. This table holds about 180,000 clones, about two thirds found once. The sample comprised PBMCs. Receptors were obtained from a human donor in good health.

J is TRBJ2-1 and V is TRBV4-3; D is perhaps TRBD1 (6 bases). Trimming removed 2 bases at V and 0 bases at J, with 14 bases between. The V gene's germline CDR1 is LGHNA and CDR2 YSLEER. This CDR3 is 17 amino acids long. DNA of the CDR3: TGCGCCAGCAGCCAATCCCTGGACAGTAGCTCCTACAATGAGCAGTTCTTC. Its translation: CASSQSLDSSSYNEQFF.

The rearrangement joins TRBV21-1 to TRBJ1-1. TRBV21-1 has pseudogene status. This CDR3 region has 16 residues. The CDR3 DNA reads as TGTGCCAGCAGCAAACGAGAACTTAAAAAGAACACTGAAGCTTTCTTT. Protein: CASSKRELKKNTEAFF.

CDR3 in DNA: TGTGCCAGCAGCCCAAAAGACGGGTACTACGAGCAGTACTTC. This codes for CASSPKDGYYEQYF. V and J are TRBV5-4 and TRBJ2-7; D not resolved. Trimming took 4 bases from V and 3 from J, leaving 14 bases between them. Germline V CDR1 and CDR2: SGHNT, YYREEE (reference sequence). The CDR3 is 14 residues long.

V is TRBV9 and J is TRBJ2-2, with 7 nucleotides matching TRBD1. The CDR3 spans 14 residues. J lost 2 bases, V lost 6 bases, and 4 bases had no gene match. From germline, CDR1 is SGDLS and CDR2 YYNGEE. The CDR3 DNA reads TGTGCCAGCAAAGAGGGGGCTAACACCGGGGAGCTGTTTTTT. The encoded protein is CASKEGANTGELFF.

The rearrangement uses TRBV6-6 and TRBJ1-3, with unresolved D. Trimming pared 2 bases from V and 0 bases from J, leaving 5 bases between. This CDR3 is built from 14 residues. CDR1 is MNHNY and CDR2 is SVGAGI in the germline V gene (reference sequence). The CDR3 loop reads CASSYADSGNTIYF. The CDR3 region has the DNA TGTGCCAGCAGTTACGCGGACTCTGGAAACACCATATATTTT.

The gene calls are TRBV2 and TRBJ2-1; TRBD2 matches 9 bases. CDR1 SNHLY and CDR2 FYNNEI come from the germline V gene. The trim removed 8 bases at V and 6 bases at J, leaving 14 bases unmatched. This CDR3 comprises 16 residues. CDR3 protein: CASGRGAGGVGNEQFF. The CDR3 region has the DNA TGTGCCAGCGGGAGAGGGGCGGGGGGGGTCGGCAATGAGCAGTTCTTC.

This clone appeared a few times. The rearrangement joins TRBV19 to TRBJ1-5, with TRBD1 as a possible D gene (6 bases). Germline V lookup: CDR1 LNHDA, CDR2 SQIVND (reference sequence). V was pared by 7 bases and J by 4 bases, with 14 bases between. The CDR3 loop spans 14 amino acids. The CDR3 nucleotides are TGTGCCAGTACCAAGACAGGCCCTAATCAGCCCCAGCATTTT. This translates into CASTKTGPNQPQHF.

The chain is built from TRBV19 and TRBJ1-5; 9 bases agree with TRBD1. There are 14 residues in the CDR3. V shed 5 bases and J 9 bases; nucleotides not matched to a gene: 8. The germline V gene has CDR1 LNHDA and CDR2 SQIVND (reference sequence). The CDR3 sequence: CASSLGQGISPQHF. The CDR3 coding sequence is TGTGCCAGTAGTCTGGGACAGGGAATATCGCCCCAGCATTTT. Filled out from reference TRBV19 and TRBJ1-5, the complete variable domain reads DGGITQSPKYLFRKEGQNVTLSCEQNLNHDAMYWYRQDPGQGLRLIYYSQIVNDFQKGDIAEGYSVSREKKESFPLTVTSAQKNPTAFYLCASSLGQGISPQHFGDGTRLSIL.

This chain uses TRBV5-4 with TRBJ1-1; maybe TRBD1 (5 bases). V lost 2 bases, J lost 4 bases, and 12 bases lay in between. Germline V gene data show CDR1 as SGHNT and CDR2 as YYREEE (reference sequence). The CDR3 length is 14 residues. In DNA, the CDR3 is TGTGCCAGCAGCTTATCTGGGGCGCCCACTGAAGCTTTCTTT. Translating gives CASSLSGAPTEAFF. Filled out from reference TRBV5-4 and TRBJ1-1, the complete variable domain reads ETGVTQSPTHLIKTRGQQVTLRCSSQSGHNTVSWYQQALGQGPQFIFQYYREEENGRGNFPPRFSGLQFPNYSSELNVNALELDDSALYLCASSLSGAPTEAFFGQGTRLTVV.

The CDR3 region has the DNA TGTGCCTGGGCCAGCGGACCCTACGAGCAGTACTTC. Its protein is CAWASGPYEQYF. The rearrangement uses TRBV30 and TRBJ2-7, with TRBD2 as a possible D gene (5 bases). The CDR3 is 12 amino acids. V shed 5 bases and J shed 2 bases, with 10 bases lying between them. Per germline, CDR1 GTSNPN and CDR2 SVGIG (reference sequence). Complete variable domain (other parts from reference TRBV30 and TRBJ2-7): SQTIHQWPATLVQPVGSPLSLECTVEGTSNPNLYWYRQAAGRGLQLLFYSVGIGQISSEVPQNLSASRPQDRQFILSSKKLLLSDSGFYLCAWASGPYEQYFGPGTRLTVT.

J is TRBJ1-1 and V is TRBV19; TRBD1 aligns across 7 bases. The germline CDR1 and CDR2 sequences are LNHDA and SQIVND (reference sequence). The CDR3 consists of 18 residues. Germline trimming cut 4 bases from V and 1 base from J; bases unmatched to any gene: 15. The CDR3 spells CASSTGTVSLHGNTEAFF. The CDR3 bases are TGTGCCAGTAGTACAGGGACAGTCAGCCTCCATGGGAACACTGAAGCTTTCTTT.

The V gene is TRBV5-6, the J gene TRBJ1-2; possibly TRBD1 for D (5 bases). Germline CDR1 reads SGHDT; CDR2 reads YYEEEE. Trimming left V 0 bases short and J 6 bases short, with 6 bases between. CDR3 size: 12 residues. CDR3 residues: CASSLARDGYTF. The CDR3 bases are TGTGCCAGCAGCTTGGCCAGGGATGGCTACACCTTC.

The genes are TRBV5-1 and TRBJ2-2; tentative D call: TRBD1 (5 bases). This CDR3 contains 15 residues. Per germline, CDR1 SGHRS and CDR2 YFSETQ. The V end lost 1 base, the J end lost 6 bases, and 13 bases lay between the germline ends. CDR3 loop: CASSLSREGAGELFF. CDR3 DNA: TGCGCCAGCAGCTTGTCCAGAGAAGGGGCCGGGGAGCTGTTTTTT.

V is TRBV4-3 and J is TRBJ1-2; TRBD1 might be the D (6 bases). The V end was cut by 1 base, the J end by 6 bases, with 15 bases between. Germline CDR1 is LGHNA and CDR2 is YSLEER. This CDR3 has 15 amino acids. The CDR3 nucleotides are TGCGCCAGCAGCCAAGTGGGGGGGCAGACCGATGGCTACACCTTC. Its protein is CASSQVGGQTDGYTF.

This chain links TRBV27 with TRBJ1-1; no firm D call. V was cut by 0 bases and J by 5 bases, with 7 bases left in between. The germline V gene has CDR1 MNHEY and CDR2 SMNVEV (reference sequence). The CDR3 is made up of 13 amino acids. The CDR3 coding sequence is TGTGCCAGCAGTTTATCGAGGCTAACTGAAGCTTTCTTT. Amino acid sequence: CASSLSRLTEAFF.

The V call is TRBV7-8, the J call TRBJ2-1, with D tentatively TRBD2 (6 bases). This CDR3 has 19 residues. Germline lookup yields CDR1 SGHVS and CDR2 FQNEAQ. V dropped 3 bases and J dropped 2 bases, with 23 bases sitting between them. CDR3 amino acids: CASSFFPRGSSGAYNEQFF. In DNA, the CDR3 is TGTGCCAGCAGCTTTTTCCCCCGGGGGTCCTCCGGCGCCTACAATGAGCAGTTCTTC.

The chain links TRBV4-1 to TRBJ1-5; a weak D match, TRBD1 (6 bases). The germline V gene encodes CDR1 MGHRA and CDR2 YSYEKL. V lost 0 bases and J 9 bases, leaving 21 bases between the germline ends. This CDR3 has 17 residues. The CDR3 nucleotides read TGCGCCAGCAGCCAAGAAGGGGAACAGGGCTGGAGAGGGCCCCAGCATTTT. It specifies CASSQEGEQGWRGPQHF.